Presented here are 2 T cell receptor beta chains from one specimen sequenced in a study of cytomegalovirus exposure and HLA in healthy donors. Researchers ran the PCR with 60 Vbeta and 13 Jbeta primers. Assay used: immunoSEQ multiplex PCR; TCRdb lists only in-frame clones, some missing. Found here are roughly 110,000 clones, 71% of them singletons; the top ten hold less than 3.5%. The sample comprised PBMCs. The receptors stem from a female donor in good health and CMV-seronegative.

This chain links TRBV4-1 with TRBJ2-5; 11 positions match TRBD1. The CDR3 is 16 amino acids. Trimming removed 5 bases from V and 4 bases from J; junction bases left unmatched: 9. Germline V gene lookup returns CDR1 MGHRA and CDR2 YSYEKL. Written as DNA, the CDR3 is TGCGCCAGCAGCGGGGGATGGGACAGGGGGGGAGAGACCCAGTACTTC. This gives the protein CASSGGWDRGGETQYF.

V and J are TRBV19 and TRBJ1-5; perhaps TRBD1 as D (5 bases). V lost 3 bases and J lost 3, with 12 bases in between. This CDR3 has 15 residues. Germline CDR1 LNHDA, CDR2 SQIVND (reference sequence). DNA of the CDR3: TGTGCCAGTAGTATCGATACAGGAATCAATCAGCCCCAGCATTTT. Translated, it gives CASSIDTGINQPQHF.